Listed below are T cell receptor beta chains from one sample, sequenced in a study of cytomegalovirus exposure and HLA in healthy donors. The repertoire was sequenced with immunoSEQ multiplex PCR; TCRdb's copy has only in-frame clones and lacks some. The data show roughly 70,000 clones, more than 95% seen once. Sequencing input: PBMCs. These receptors were obtained from a man younger than 30 in good health and CMV-seronegative. Each CDR3 is given with its conserved first and last residue. D genes are given only for firm matches. Clone size is not always given. Where it is, it says once, few, many or a class for expanded clones.

V gene	clone size	J gene	D gene	CDR3 DNA	CDR3 protein
TRBV7-9	once	TRBJ2-2	TRBD1	TGTGCCAGCAGCATGGGACAGGGATACACCGGGGAGCTGTTTTTT	CASSMGQGYTGELFF
TRBV6-6	NA	TRBJ2-2	TRBD1	TGTGCCAGCAGACCTGGACAGGGGCTTTTCGGGGAGCTGTTTTTT	CASRPGQGLFGELFF
TRBV11-2	NA	TRBJ1-6	NA	TGTGCCAGCAGCTCGAGTCCTTCACCCCTCCACTTT	CASSSSPSPLHF
TRBV19	NA	TRBJ1-2	TRBD1	TGTGCCAGTAGTATAAGCCCGGGACAGGGAAGGGGCTACACCTTC	CASSISPGQGRGYTF
TRBV19	NA	TRBJ1-1	NA	TGTGCCAGTTTCCGAGGGGGGAACACTGAAGCTTTCTTT	CASFRGGNTEAFF
TRBV6-5	NA	TRBJ2-7	TRBD1	TGTGCCAGCAGTTGGGACAGGGGCTACGAGCAGTACTTC	CASSWDRGYEQYF
TRBV12-5	NA	TRBJ2-7	NA	TGTGCTAGTGACTTTGGTCGGAGCTCCTACGAGCAGTACTTC	CASDFGRSSYEQYF
TRBV28	once	TRBJ2-7	NA	TGTGCCAGCAGTGAGGGCAGACACTACGAGCAGTACTTC	CASSEGRHYEQYF
TRBV5-4	NA	TRBJ1-5	NA	TGTGCCAGCAGCACCCTTAGACCCCGGGTTAGGCATTTT	CASSTLRPRVRHF
TRBV30	NA	TRBJ1-4	NA	TGTGCCTGGAGTCAGGGAATCTCTAATGAAAAACTGTTTTTT	CAWSQGISNEKLFF
TRBV6-1	NA	TRBJ2-1	NA	TGTGCCTTAGGGAGTAGGGGGTACAATGAGCAGTTCTTC	CALGSRGYNEQFF
TRBV11-2	NA	TRBJ1-4	NA	TGTGCCAGCAGCTTAAGGTCCCAGCGAGAAAAACTGTTTTTT	CASSLRSQREKLFF
TRBV11-3	NA	TRBJ2-4	NA	TGTGCCAGCAGTACAGGCTTAACCAAAAACATTCAGTACTTC	CASSTGLTKNIQYF
TRBV18	NA	TRBJ2-7	NA	TGTGCCAGCTCACGTCCTAGCTTACCTTCCGAGCAGTACTTC	CASSRPSLPSEQYF
TRBV11-2	NA	TRBJ1-5	TRBD1	TGTGCCAGCAGCTTAGGGCAGGGGGTTCAGCCCCAGCATTTT	CASSLGQGVQPQHF
TRBV10-2	NA	TRBJ2-7	TRBD1	TGCGCCAGCGGGACAGGAGTAACCTACGAGCAGTACTTC	CASGTGVTYEQYF
TRBV27	NA	TRBJ2-1	NA	TGTGCCAGCAGCCGGACTATATACAATGAGCAGTTCTTC	CASSRTIYNEQFF
TRBV11-3	NA	TRBJ2-7	TRBD1	TGTGCCAGCAGTTCCCGGACAGGGGGCCACGAGCAGTACTTC	CASSSRTGGHEQYF